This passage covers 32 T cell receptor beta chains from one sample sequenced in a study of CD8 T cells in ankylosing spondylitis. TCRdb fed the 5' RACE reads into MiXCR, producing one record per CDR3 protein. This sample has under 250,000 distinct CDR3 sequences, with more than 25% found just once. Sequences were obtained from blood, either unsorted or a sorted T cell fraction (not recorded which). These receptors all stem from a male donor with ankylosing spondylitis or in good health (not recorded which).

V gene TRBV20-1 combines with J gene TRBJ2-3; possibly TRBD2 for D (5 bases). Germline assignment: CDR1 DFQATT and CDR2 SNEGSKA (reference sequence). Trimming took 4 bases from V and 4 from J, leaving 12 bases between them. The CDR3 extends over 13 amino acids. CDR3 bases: TGCAGTGCTATACTAGGCCCCCCAGATACGCAGTATTTT. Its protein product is CSAILGPPDTQYF.

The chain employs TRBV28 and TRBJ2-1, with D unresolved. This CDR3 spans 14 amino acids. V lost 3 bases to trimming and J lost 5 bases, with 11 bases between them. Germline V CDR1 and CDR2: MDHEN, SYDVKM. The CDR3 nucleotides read TGTGCCAGCAGTTTCGGCCAGCTCCACAATGAGCAGTTCTTC. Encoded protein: CASSFGQLHNEQFF.

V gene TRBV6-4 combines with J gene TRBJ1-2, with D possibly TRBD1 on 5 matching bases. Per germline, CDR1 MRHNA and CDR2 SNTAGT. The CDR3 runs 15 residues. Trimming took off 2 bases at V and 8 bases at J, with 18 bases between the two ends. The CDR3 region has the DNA TGTGCCAGCAGTGACGGGGCCGGAGGGCGTGACGGCTACACCTTC. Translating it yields CASSDGAGGRDGYTF.

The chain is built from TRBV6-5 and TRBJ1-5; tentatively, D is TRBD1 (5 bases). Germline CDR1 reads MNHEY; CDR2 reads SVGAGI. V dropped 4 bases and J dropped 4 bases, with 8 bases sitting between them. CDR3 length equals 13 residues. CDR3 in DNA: TGTGCCAGCAGTTCTGGGGGTAATCAGCCCCAGCATTTT. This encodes CASSSGGNQPQHF.

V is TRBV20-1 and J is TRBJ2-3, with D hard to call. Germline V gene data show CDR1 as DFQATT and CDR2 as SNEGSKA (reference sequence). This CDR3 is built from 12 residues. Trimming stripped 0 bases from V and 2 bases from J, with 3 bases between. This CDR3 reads CSARDTTDTQYF. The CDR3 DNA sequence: TGCAGTGCTAGAGATACCACAGATACGCAGTATTTT.

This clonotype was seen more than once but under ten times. The CDR3 loop is CSANEGGPSDEQYF. CDR3 sequence (DNA): TGCAGTGCTAACGAGGGGGGGCCCAGCGACGAGCAGTACTTC. The chain recombines TRBV20-1 with TRBJ2-7; tentative D call: TRBD2 (7 bases). Germline values: CDR1 DFQATT, CDR2 SNEGSKA (reference sequence). The CDR3 length is 14 residues. V lost 4 bases and J lost 5, with 18 bases in between.

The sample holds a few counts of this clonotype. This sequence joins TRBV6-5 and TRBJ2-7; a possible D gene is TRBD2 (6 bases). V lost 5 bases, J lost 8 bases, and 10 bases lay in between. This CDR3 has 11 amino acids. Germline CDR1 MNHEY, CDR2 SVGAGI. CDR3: CASSTGTQQYF. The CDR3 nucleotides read TGTGCCAGCAGTACCGGGACTCAGCAGTACTTC.

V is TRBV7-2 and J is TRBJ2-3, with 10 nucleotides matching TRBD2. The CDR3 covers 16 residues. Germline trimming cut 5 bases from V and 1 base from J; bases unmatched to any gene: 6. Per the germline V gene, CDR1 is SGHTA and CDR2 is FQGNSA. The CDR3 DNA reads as TGTGCCAGCAGCCATTGGGGGACTAGCGGCACAGATACGCAGTATTTT. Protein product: CASSHWGTSGTDTQYF.

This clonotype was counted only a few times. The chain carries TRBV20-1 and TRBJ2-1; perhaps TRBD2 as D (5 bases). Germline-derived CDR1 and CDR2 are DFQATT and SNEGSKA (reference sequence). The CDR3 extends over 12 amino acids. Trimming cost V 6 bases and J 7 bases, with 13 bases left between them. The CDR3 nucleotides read TGCAGTGCCACAACAACTAGGAATGAGCAGTTCTTC. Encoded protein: CSATTTRNEQFF.

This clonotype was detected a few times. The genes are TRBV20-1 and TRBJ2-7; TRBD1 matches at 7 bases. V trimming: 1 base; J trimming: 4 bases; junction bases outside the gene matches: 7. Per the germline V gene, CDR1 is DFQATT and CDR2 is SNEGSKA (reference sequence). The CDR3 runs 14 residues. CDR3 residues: CSARATGMPYEQYF. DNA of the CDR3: TGCAGTGCTAGAGCGACAGGGATGCCTTACGAGCAGTACTTC.

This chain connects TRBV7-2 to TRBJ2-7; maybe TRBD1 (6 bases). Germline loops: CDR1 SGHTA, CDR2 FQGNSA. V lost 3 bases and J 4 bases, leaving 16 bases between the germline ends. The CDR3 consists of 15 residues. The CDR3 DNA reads TGTGCCAGCAGCTTTAGATCCGGGACAACGTACGAGCAGTACTTC. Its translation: CASSFRSGTTYEQYF.

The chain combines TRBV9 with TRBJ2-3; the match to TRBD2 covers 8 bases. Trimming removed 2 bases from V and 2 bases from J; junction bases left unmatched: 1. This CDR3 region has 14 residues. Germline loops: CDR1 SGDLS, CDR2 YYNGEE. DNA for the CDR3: TGTGCCAGCAGCGTTAGCGGGGCCACAGATACGCAGTATTTT. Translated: CASSVSGATDTQYF.

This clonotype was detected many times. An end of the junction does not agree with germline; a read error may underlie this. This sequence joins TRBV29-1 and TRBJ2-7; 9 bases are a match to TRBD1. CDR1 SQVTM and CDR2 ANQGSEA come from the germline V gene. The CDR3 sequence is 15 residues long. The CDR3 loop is CSVEAAGQGSDEQYF. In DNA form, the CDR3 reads TGCAGCGTAGAAGCCGCTGGACAGGGGTCCGACGAGCAGTACTTC.

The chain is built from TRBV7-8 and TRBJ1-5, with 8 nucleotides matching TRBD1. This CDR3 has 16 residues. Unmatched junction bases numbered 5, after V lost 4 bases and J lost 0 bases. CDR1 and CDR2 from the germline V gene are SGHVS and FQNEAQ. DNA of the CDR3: TGTGCCAGCAGCTACCGGACAGGGAATAGCAATCAGCCCCAGCATTTT. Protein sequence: CASSYRTGNSNQPQHF.

The chain's CDR3 is CASSLNQGLEQFF. As DNA, the CDR3 is TGTGCCAGCAGCCTAAACCAGGGTTTAGAGCAGTTCTTC. The chain uses TRBV7-6 and TRBJ2-1, with D tentatively TRBD1 (5 bases). The CDR3 spans 13 residues. CDR1 and CDR2 from the germline V gene are SGHVS and FNYEAQ. Trimming took off 5 bases at V and 10 bases at J, with 15 bases between the two ends.

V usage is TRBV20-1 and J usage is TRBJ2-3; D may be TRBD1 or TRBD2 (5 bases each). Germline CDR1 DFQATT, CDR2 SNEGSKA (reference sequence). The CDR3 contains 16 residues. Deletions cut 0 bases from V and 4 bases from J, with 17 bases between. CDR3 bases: TGCAGTGCTAGAGATTTTGGACTGGGGCCGCCAGATACGCAGTATTTT. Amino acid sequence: CSARDFGLGPPDTQYF.

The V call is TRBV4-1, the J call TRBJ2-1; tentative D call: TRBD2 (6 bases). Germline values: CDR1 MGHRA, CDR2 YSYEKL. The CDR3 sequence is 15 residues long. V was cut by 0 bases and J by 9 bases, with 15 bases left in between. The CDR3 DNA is TGCGCCAGCAGCCAAGAGACCAGACTAGGGCCTGAGCAGTTCTTC. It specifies CASSQETRLGPEQFF.

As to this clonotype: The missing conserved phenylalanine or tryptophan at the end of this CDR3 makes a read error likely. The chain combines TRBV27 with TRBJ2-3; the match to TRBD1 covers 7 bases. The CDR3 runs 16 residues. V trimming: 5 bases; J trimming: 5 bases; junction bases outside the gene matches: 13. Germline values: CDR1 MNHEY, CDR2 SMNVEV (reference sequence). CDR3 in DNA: TGTGCCAGCAGTCCGACGACAGGGATTCTAAGAGATACGCAGTATCTT. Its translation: CASSPTTGILRDTQYL.

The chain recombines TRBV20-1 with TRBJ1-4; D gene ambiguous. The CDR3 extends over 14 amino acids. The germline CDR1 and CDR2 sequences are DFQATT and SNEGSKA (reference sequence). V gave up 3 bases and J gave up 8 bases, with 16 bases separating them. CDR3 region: CSASGSIPAEKLFF. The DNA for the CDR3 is TGCAGTGCTAGCGGTTCGATACCAGCCGAAAAACTGTTTTTT.

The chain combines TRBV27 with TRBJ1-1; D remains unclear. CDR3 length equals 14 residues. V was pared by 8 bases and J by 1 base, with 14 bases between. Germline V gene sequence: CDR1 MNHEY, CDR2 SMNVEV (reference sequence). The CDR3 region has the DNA TGTGCCAGCGCCCCCGGGGTGAGGAACACTGAAGCTTTCTTT. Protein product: CASAPGVRNTEAFF.

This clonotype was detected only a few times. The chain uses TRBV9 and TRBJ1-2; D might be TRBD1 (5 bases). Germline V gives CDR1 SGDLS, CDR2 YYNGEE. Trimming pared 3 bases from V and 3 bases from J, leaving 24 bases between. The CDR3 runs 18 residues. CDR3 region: CASSDDTRGPNNHYGYTF. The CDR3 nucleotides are TGTGCCAGCAGCGACGATACGCGGGGCCCAAACAATCACTATGGCTACACCTTC.

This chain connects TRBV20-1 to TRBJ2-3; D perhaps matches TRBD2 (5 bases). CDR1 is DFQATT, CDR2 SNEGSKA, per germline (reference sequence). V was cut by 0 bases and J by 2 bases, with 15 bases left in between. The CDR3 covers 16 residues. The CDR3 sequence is CSARDPLAFNTDTQYF. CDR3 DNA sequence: TGCAGTGCTAGAGATCCCCTAGCCTTTAACACAGATACGCAGTATTTT.

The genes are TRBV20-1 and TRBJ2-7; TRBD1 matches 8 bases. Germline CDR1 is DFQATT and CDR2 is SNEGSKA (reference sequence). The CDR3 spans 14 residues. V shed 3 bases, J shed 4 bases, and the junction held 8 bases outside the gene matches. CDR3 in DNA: TGCAGTGCTAGTTCGGACAGGGCGAGTTACGAGCAGTACTTC. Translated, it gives CSASSDRASYEQYF.

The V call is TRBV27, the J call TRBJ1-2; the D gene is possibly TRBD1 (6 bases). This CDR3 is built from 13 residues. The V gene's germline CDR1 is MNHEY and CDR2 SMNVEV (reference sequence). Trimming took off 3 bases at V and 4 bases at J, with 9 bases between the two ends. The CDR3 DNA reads TGTGCCAGCAGTTTGACAGGAGCCTATGGCTACACCTTC. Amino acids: CASSLTGAYGYTF.

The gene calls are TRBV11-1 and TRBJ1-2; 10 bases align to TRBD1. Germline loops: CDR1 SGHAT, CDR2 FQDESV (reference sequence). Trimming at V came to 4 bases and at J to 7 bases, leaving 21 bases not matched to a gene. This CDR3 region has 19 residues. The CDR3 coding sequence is TGTGCCAGCAGCTACCCTTGGACCCGGACAGGGGGAAAGGACGGTGGCTACACCTTC. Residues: CASSYPWTRTGGKDGGYTF.

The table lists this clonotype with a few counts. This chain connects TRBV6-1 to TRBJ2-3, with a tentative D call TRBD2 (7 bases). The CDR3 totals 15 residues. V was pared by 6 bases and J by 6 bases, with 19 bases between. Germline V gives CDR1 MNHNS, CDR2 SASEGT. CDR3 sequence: CASRSFRGARDTQYF. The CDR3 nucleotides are TGTGCCAGCAGATCCTTCCGGGGGGCCCGTGATACGCAGTATTTT.

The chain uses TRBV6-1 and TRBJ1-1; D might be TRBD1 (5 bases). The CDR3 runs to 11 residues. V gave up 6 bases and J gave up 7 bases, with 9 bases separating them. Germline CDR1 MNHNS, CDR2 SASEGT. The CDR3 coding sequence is TGTGCCAGCAGCCGGGACGGTGAAGCTTTCTTT. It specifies CASSRDGEAFF.

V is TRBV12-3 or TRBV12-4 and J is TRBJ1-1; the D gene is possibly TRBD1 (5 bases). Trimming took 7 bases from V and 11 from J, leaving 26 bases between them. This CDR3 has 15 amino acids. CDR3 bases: TGTGCCAGCACCCCCCCAGGGAGGGGCCCCCCGATGGCTTTCTTT. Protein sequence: CASTPPGRGPPMAFF.

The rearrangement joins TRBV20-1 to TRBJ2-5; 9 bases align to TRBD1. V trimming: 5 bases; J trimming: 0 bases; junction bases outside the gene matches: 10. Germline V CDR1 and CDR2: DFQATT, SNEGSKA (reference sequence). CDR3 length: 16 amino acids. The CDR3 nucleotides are TGCAGTGCTTTATTCCCGGGACAGGGAGACCAAGAGACCCAGTACTTC. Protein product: CSALFPGQGDQETQYF.

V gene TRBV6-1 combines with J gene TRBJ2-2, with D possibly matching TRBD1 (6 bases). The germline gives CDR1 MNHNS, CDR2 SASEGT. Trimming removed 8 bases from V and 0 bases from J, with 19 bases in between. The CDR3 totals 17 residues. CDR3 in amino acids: CASGPRQGYANTGELFF. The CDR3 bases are TGTGCCAGCGGTCCTAGGCAGGGGTATGCGAACACCGGGGAGCTGTTTTTT.

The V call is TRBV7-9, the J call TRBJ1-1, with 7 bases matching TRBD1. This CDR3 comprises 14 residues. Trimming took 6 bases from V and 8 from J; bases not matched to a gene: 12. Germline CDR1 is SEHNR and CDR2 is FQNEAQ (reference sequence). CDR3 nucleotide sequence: TGTGCCAGCAGTCCTTACAGGGGCGAGGAGGAAGCTTTCTTT. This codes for CASSPYRGEEEAFF.

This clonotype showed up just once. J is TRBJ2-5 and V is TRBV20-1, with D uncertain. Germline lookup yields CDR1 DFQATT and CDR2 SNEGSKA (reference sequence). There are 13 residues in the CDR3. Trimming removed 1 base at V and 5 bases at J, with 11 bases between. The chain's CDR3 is CSARVSGLETQYF. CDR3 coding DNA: TGCAGTGCTAGAGTGTCCGGATTGGAGACCCAGTACTTC.